Below, one T cell receptor (beta chain) is given with its context. Its antigen is still unknown. The sample belongs to a study of cytomegalovirus exposure and HLA in healthy donors. General study findings and limits: The authors enumerated 150 to 200 TCR beta chains as linked to cytomegalovirus. Subsequent analysis showed first-cohort TCR clusters tending to co-occur in about 110 validation repertoires. Published work reported that the classifier diagnosed cytomegalovirus status with high specificity and sensitivity.

Libraries were prepared by immunoSEQ multiplex PCR; TCRdb keeps only in-frame clonotypes and omits some of them. The table lists approximately 120,000 clones, about 93% of them singletons. The CDR3 loop spans 14 amino acids. CDR1 MNHEY and CDR2 SMNVEV come from the germline V gene (reference sequence). The V gene lost 2 bases and the J gene lost 4 bases, with 12 bases spanning the gap. The sequenced sample consisted of PBMCs. This receptor was identified in a young woman in good health and CMV-seronegative. The rearrangement joins TRBV27 to TRBJ2-7; D remains unclear. The chain's CDR3 is CASSLAAFGYEQYF. The CDR3 DNA reads TGTGCCAGCAGTTTAGCAGCGTTTGGTTACGAGCAGTACTTC.